This T cell receptor beta chain came from a study of cytomegalovirus exposure and HLA in healthy donors (dated by TCRdb to about 2017). About the study as a whole: According to an earlier analysis of a few hundred of the donors, about 180 million T cells yielded roughly 100 million unique TCR beta sequences and about 300 Gb of sequence data. About 300 gigabases of sequencing data and approximately 93 million unique TCR sequences were included in an early release covering roughly 600 HLA-typed donors. Of the 300 to 400 genotyped donors, about 80% fell in the genetic ancestry cluster associated with self-reported Caucasian donors. The study was designed to test whether signatures of past pathogen exposure could be identified by cataloging public T cell receptors. Using immunosequencing, the study profiled T cell repertoires from fewer than 850 subjects and related those repertoires to cytomegalovirus serostatus. Besides the first cohort of some 670 subjects, a separate validation cohort made up of 90 to 150 different subjects was used. To predict cytomegalovirus infection status, the study combined high-throughput TCR immunosequencing, statistical association of individual TCRs with disease status, and machine learning. A later analysis re-examined previously published TCR beta repertoires from just over 650 donors and added high-resolution HLA genotyping to investigate patterns of TCR occurrence. Rather than using new phenotypic data, the later analysis identified candidate immune exposures from TCR beta sequences and from how often those sequences occurred across donors. An earlier analysis of several hundred of the donors applied high-throughput TCR beta sequencing to assess whether each TCR beta V gene segment acted as functional or pseudogenic. Alongside the repertoire data, information on donor age, sex, ethnicity and CMV serostatus was compiled. In a later genetic analysis, genome-wide SNP genotypes for about three fifths of the roughly 670 donors were used, and that subset was treated as a discovery cohort. All discovery cohort repertoires had been generated on a single sequencing platform. HLA typing included class I and class II loci at four-digit resolution. The number of typed donors differed by locus: roughly 629-640 for A, B, C, DRB1 and DQB1; 522 for DQA1; some 590 for DPA1; and some 470 for DPB1. Because of strong linkage in the cohort, five DR-DQ haplotypes were treated as single units for association and clustering. On average, 235,054 unique TCR beta nucleotide sequences were sequenced per donor among fewer than 500 genotyped donors of the cohort, with roughly 18% of those sequences being non-productive. The research as a whole found: Linkage disequilibrium might explain the correlated functional status among segregating V segments, but an unknown experimental factor could not be ruled out. A later analysis found that most CMV-associated TCR beta chains appeared HLA-restricted, with HLA associations seemingly driven largely by CMV exposure. In this cohort, only TCR beta chains were sequenced, and detectable features were limited by the absence of alpha or paired-chain data. The study listed 150 to 200 TCR beta chains as associated with cytomegalovirus. According to a later genetic analysis, donors in an Asian-associated ancestry cluster had fewer N-insertions in productive TCRs than the approximately 710-donor mean. In both the original and validation cohorts, the classifier was reported to diagnose cytomegalovirus status with high specificity and sensitivity. The authors suggested that the approach could potentially be generalized to other disease states and immunological phenotypes. For the cohort, immune exposure information was limited to CMV serostatus. Most TCR sequences were seen in very few donors, while some public TCRs were found in many individuals. In vitro tests confirmed that a few of the cytomegalovirus-associated TCR beta chains recognize cytomegalovirus antigens. Broadly in line with IMGT annotations, most TCR beta V segments showed up in productive rearrangements about 87% or about 30% of the time in an earlier analysis of around 600 of the donors. Because counts were too low, more than 15 rarely observed V segments, including chromosome 9 orphons, were left out of the earlier analysis of roughly 600 of the donors. A group of highly shared sequence variants was considered likely to be a technical artifact of the sequencing pipeline. A later analysis reported that several top co-occurrence clusters appeared linked to parvovirus B19, influenza, CMV and Epstein-Barr virus. Because some donors lacked HLA typing at each locus, the association tests relied only on the typed subset. A further reported finding was that TCR beta sequences accurately predicted the HLA-A and HLA-B alleles for most subjects in the first cohort. In a later analysis, the rate of TCR association differed among HLA loci, with DRB1 alleles having the most associated TCRs and HLA-C alleles having the fewest. When HLA alleles, especially DR and DQ, strongly co-occurred, attributing TCR associations to individual alleles was difficult. Presence/absence analyses assumed roughly uniform sequencing depth across donors, an assumption that may not hold. An association between a missense DCLRE1C variant and V-gene and J-gene trimming of TCR beta chains was found in a later genetic analysis and replicated in an independent cohort. A later analysis found that HLA-associated TCR beta chains were more clonally expanded and had lower generation probabilities than equally common non-associated chains. A later analysis associated about 16,000 TCR beta sequences with specific HLA alleles at a false discovery rate of 0.05.

The cohort was made up of hundreds of healthy bone marrow donors. At the time of sampling, every cohort member was nominally healthy, though immune exposures that went unrecorded were likely present. The donor tested CMV seropositive and was one of the 289 seropositive cohort members. Each donor provided a peripheral blood sample, and peripheral blood mononuclear cells were used for TCR beta sequencing. The Qiagen DNeasy Blood Extraction Kit was used to extract genomic DNA from the blood cell samples. As for this clone: What this receptor recognizes is not known. Nothing much larger sits one base from this clone, and base qualities are not available.

Preparation of the library involved the immunoSEQ multiplex PCR assay. For the multiplex PCR, a mixture combining 60 forward primers for TCR Vbeta segments and 13 reverse primers for TCR Jbeta segments was used. Amplification of the CDR3 region of rearranged TCR beta genes was performed with a multiplex PCR assay on genomic DNA. Amplified TCR beta libraries were sequenced as 87-base-pair reads on the Illumina HiSeq System. The authors' analysis ran thus. In a later analysis, tens of millions of unique TCR beta chains were counted across the approximately 640 repertoires, and some 10 million of these chains were shared by at least two donors. A nearest-neighbor algorithm error-corrected the raw reads and collapsed the reads into unique sequences, merging closely related sequences to remove PCR and sequencing errors. V, D and J gene segments were assigned by aligning CDR3 sequences to IMGT reference sequences. For a sequence to be retained, a match of at least six nucleotides was required to both a V gene segment and a J gene segment. Rearrangements were called productive when the CDR3 lacked stop codons and stayed in frame with V and J; all others were non-productive. Following IMGT convention, CDR3 was defined as the stretch from the second conserved V-encoded cysteine up to the conserved J-encoded phenylalanine. Sequences without an unambiguous match to a single V gene segment were excluded from the earlier analysis of 450 to 650 of the donors. An earlier analysis of several hundred of the donors classified V segments as functional when productive rearrangements were above 56.7% and as segregating when the standard deviation between donors was above 5%. A statistical classification framework was developed to diagnose cytomegalovirus status using the catalog of TCR beta chain sequences. A later analysis assigned V and J genes by comparing TCR nucleotide sequences with IMGT/GENE-DB human TR gene sequences. The TCRdist pipeline was used in a later analysis to assign CDR3 sequences and most-parsimonious VDJ recombination scenarios. In a later analysis, each TCR beta chain was defined by its CDR3 amino acid sequence together with its V-gene family, and reads without a unique V-gene family were excluded. A later analysis removed 550 to 700 highly shared, low-generation-probability nucleotide sequences to deal with suspected cross-contamination and a sequencing artifact. In a later analysis, a clonal expansion index was calculated for each public chain from normalized within-repertoire ranks of inferred template counts. In a later analysis, generation probabilities were computed with a VDJ recombination model fitted to out-of-frame rearrangements, and the resulting probabilities were checked against IGoR. In a later analysis, TCR-TCR, TCR-HLA and TCR-CMV co-occurrence was scored with hypergeometric tests, and a repertoire-size bias correction was applied to TCR pairs. In a later analysis, false discovery rates were estimated by permuting HLA or CMV assignments 20 times. A later analysis grouped co-occurring TCRs with DBSCAN, adding TCRdist sequence similarity when clustering within HLA-allele-positive subsets. Co-occurrence clustering excluded repertoires with fewer than 30,000 or more than 120,000 public chains, plus five with anomalous nucleotide sharing. This is the immuneACCESS table as TCRdb keeps it, with only in-frame sequences that have V and J called. A part of the clones is gone; compared with another copy, unresolved V genes explain less than half, and the rest is unexplained. Clonal size and the V and J genes are those of that table, whereas D and trimming came from the DNA. The sample table holds about 95,000 clones, of which roughly four fifths were seen once. Jointly, the top ten make up 3.4% of the sample.

The clonotype originates from a young man in good health and CMV-seropositive. The sample was PBMCs.

CDR3 loop: CASSFRQVYYGYTF. The DNA is TGTGCCAGCAGTTTCCGGCAGGTTTACTATGGCTACACCTTC. Here the chain combines TRBV28 and TRBJ1-2; the D gene cannot be named for sure. V and J are truncated by 3 bases and 3 bases respectively, leaving an intervening sequence of 11 bases. CDR1 and CDR2 (MDHEN, SYDVKM) derive from the germline V gene. Measured from the cysteine to the phenylalanine, the CDR3 is 14 residues long. Only the CDR3 portion is preserved as DNA: 42 bases, with reading frame beginning at the first base.